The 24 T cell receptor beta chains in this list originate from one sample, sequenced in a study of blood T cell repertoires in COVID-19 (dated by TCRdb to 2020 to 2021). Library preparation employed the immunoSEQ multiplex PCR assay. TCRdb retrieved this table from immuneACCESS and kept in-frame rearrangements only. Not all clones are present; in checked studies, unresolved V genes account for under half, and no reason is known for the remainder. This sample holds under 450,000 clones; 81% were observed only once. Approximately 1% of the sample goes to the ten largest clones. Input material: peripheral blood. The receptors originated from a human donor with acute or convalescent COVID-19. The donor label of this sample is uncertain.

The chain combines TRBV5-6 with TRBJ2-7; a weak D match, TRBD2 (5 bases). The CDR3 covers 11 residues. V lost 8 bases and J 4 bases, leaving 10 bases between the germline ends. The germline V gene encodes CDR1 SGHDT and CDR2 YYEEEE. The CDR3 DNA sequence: TGTGCCAGAGCGAGGGTGTACGAGCAGTACTTC. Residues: CARARVYEQYF.

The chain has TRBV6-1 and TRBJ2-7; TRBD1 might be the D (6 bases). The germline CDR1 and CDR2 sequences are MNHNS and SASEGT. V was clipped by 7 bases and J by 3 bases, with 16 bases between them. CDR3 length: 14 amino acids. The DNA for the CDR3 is TGTGCCAGCACCGCGGACAGAGATTACTACGAGCAGTACTTC. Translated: CASTADRDYYEQYF.

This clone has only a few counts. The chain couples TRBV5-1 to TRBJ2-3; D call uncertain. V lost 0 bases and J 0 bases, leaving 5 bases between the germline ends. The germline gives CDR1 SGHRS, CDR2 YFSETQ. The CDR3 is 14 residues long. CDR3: CASSLEPSTDTQYF. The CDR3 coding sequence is TGCGCCAGCAGCTTGGAGCCTAGCACAGATACGCAGTATTTT.

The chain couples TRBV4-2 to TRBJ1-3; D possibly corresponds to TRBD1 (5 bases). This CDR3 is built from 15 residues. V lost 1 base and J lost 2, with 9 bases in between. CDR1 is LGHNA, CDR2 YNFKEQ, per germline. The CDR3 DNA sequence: TGTGCCAGCAGCCAAGCCGGGACTGCTGGAAACACCATATATTTT. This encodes CASSQAGTAGNTIYF.

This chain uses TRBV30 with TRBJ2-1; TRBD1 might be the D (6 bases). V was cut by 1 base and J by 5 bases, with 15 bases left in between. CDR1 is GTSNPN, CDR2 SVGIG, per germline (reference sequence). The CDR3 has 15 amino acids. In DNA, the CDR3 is TGTGCCTGGAGTGCCTACAGGGTTGGGGACAATGAGCAGTTCTTC. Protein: CAWSAYRVGDNEQFF.

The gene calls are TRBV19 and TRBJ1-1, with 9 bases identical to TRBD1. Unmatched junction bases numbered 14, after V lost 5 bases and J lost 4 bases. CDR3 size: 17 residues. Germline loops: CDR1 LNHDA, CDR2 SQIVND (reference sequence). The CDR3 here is CASSPWGQGYSATEAFF. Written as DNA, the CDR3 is TGTGCCAGTAGTCCCTGGGGACAGGGCTATTCTGCCACTGAAGCTTTCTTT.

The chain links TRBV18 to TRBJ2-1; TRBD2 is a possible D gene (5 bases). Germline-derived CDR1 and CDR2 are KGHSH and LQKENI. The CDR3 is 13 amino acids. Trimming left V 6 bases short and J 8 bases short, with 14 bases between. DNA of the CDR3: TGTGCCAGCTCCCCCGAGGACTCCGATGAGCAGTTCTTC. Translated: CASSPEDSDEQFF.

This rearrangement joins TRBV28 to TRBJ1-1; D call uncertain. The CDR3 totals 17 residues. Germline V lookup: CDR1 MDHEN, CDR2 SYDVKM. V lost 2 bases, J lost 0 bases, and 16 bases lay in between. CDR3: CASSLKRSRVMNTEAFF. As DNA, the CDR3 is TGTGCCAGCAGTTTAAAGAGGTCCCGGGTTATGAACACTGAAGCTTTCTTT.

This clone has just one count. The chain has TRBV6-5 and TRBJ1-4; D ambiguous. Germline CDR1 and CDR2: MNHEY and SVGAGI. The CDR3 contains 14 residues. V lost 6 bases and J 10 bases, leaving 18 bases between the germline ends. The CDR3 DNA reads TGTGCCAGCAGGACCACAGCCCTTGGAGGAAAACTGTTTTTT. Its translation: CASRTTALGGKLFF.

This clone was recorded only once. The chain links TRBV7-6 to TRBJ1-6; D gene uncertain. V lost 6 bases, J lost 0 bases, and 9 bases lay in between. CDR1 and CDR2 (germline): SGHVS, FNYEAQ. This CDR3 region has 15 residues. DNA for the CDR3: TGTGCCAGCAGGAGATCTGCCTCCTATAATTCACCCCTCCACTTT. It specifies CASRRSASYNSPLHF.

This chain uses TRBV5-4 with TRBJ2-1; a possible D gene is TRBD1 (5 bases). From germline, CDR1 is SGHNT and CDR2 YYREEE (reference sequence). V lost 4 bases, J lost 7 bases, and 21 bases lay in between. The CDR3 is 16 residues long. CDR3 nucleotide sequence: TGTGCCAGCAGCCGACCCTCCCGCGAGACAGCGAATGAGCAGTTCTTC. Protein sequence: CASSRPSRETANEQFF.

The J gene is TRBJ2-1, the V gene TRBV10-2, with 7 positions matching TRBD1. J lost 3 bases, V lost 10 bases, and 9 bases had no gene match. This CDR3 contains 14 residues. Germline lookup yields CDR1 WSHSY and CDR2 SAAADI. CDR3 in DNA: TGCGCCACTCACCGGGACAGAATCTACAATGAGCAGTTCTTC. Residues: CATHRDRIYNEQFF.

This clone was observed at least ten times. CDR3 protein: CASNTVRTLHF. In DNA, the CDR3 is TGTGCCAGCAACACTGTGAGGACCCTCCACTTT. This sequence joins TRBV2 and TRBJ1-6; D is undetermined. This CDR3 region has 11 residues. Looked up from germline, CDR1 is SNHLY and CDR2 is FYNNEI. V gave up 7 bases and J gave up 14 bases, with 12 bases separating them.

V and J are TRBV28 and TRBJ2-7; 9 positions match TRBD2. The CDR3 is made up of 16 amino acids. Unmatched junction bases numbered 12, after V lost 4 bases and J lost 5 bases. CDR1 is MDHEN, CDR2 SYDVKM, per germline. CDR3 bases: TGTGCCAGCAGTTCACCCTTTGCGGGGGGGCGCAACGAGCAGTACTTC. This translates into CASSSPFAGGRNEQYF.

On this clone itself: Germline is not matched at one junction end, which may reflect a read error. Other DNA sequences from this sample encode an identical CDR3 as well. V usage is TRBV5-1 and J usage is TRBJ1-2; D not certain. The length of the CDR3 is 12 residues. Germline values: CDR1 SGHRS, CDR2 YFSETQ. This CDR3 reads CASSLDRSGYTF. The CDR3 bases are TGCGCCAGCAGTTTGGATCGTAGCGGCTACACCTTC.

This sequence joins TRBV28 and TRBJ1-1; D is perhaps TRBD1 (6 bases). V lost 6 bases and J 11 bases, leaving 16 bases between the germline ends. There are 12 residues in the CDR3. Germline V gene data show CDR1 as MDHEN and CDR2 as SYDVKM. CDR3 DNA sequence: TGTGCCAGCAGAGAGATCACAGGGCTGGCTTTCTTT. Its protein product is CASREITGLAFF. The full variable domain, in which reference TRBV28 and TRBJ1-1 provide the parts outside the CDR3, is DVKVTQSSRYLVKRTGEKVFLECVQDMDHENMFWYRQDPGLGLRLIYFSYDVKMKEKGDIPEGYSVSREKKERFSLILESASTNQTSMYLCASREITGLAFFGQGTRLTVV.

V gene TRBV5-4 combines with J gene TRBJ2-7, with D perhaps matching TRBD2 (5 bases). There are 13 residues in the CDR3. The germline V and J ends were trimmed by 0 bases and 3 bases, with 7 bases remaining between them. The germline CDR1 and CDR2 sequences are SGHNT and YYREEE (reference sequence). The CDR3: CASSLAAGYEQYF. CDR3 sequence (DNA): TGTGCCAGCAGCTTGGCCGCGGGCTACGAGCAGTACTTC.

CDR3 DNA: TGTGCCAGCAGTAAGACAGGGTCCACTGAAGCTTTCTTT. It translates to CASSKTGSTEAFF. The V gene is TRBV27, the J gene TRBJ1-1; 7 bases are a match to TRBD1. CDR3 length: 13 amino acids. V lost 5 bases and J lost 4; bases outside the gene matches: 4. Germline CDR1 MNHEY, CDR2 SMNVEV (reference sequence).

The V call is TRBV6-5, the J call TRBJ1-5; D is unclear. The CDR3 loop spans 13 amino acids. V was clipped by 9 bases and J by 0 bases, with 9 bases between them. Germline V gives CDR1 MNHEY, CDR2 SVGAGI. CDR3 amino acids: CASGRRSNQPQHF. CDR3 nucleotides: TGTGCCAGTGGGAGGCGTAGCAATCAGCCCCAGCATTTT.

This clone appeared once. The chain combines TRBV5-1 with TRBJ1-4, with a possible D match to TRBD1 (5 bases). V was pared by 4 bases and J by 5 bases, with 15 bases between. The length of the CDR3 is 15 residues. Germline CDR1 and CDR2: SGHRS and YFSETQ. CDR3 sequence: CASSDGNRINEKLFF. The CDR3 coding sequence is TGCGCCAGCAGCGACGGTAACAGGATAAATGAAAAACTGTTTTTT.

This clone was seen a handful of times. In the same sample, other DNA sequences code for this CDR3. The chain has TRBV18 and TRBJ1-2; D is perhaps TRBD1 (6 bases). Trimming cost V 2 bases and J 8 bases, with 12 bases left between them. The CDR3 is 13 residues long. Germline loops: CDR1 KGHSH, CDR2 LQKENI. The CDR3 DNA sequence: TGTGCCAGCTCACCAGCACAGGGAAACGGCTACACCTTC. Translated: CASSPAQGNGYTF.

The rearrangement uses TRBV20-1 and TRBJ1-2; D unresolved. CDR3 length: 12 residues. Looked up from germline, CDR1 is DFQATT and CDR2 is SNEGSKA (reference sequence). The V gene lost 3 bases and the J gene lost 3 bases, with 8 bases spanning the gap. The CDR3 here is CSASREYYGYTF. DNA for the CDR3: TGCAGTGCTAGTCGGGAATACTATGGCTACACCTTC.

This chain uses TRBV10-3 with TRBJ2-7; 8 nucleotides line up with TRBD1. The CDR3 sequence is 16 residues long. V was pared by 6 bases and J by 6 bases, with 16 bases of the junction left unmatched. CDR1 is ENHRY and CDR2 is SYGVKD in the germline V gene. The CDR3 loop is CAISPGPGQGLFEQYF. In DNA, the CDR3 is TGTGCCATCAGCCCCGGCCCCGGACAGGGCTTGTTCGAGCAGTACTTC.

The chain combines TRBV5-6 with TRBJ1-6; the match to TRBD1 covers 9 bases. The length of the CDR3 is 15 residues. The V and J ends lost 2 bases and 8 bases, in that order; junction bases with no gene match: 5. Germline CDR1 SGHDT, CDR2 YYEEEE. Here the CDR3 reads CASSFWDRVYSPLHF. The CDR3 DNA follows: TGTGCCAGCAGCTTCTGGGACAGGGTATATTCACCCCTCCACTTT.